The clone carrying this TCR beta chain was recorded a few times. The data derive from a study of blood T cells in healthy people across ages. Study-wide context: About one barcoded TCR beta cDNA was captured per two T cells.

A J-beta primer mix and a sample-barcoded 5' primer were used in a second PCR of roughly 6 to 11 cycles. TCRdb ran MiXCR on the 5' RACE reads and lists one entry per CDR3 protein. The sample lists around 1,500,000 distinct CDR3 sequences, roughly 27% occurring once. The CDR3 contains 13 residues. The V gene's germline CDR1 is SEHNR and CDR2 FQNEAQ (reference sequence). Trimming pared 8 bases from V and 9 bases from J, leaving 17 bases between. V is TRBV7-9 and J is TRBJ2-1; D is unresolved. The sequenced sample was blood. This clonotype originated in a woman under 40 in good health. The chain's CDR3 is CASGNPAAGEQFF. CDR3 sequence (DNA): TGTGCCAGCGGAAACCCGGCCGCCGGTGAGCAGTTCTTC. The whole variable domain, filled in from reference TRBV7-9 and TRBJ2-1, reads DTGVSQNPRHKITKRGQNVTFRCDPISEHNRLYWYRQTLGQGPEFLTYFQNEAQLEKSRLLSDRFSAERPKGSFSTLEIQRTEQGDSAMYLCASGNPAAGEQFFGPGTRLTVL.